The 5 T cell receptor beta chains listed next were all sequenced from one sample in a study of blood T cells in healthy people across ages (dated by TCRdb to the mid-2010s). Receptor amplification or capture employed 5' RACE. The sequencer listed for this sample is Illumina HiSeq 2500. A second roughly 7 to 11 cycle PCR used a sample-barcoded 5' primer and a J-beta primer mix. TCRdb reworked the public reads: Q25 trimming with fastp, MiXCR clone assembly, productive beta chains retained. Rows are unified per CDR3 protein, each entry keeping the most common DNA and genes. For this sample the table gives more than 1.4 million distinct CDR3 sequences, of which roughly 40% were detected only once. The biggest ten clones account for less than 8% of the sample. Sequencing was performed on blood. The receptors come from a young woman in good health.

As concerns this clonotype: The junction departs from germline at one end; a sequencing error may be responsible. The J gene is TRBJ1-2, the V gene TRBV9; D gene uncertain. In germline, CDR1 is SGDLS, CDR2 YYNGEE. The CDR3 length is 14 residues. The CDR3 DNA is TGTGCCAGCGGGCGAGAGGTCCCTAACTATGGTTACACCTTC. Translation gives CASGREVPNYGYTF. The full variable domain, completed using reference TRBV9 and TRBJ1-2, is DSGVTQTPKHLITATGQRVTLRCSPRSGDLSVYWYQQSLDQGLQFLIQYYNGEERAKGNILERFSAQQFPDLHSELNLSSLELGDSALYFCASGREVPNYGYTFGSGTRLTVV.

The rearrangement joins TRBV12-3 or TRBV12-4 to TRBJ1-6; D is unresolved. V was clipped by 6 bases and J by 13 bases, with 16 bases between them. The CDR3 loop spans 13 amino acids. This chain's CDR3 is CASRIGFGSPLHF. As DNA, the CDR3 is TGTGCCAGCAGGATAGGGTTCGGGAGCCCCCTCCACTTT.

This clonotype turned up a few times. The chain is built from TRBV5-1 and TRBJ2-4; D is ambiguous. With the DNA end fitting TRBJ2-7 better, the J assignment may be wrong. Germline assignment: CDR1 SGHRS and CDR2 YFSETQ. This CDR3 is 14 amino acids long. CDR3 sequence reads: CASSLETAFDEQYF. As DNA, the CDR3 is TGCGCCAGCAGCTTGGAAACAGCATTTGACGAGCAGTACTTC.

The CDR3 region is CASSLRDDGGEQYF. The DNA of the CDR3 is TGTGCCAGCAGTTTAAGAGACGATGGAGGCGAGCAGTACTTC. This chain uses TRBV12-3 or TRBV12-4 with TRBJ2-7, with D maybe TRBD2 (5 bases). V lost 2 bases and J 6 bases, leaving 14 bases between the germline ends. The length of the CDR3 is 14 residues.

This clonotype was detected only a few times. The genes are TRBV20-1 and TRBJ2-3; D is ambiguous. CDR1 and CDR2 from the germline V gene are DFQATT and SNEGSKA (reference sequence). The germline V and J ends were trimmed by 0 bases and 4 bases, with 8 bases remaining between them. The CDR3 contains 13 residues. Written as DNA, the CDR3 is TGCAGTGCTAGAGACGAAGGTCCAGATACGCAGTATTTT. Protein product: CSARDEGPDTQYF.